This record covers a single TCR beta chain. Germline V gene data show CDR1 as SGHNT and CDR2 as YYREEE (reference sequence). This CDR3 contains 15 residues. V lost 3 bases, J lost 4 bases, and 4 bases stayed unmatched. The record originates from a study of PD-L1 blockade in urothelial cancer. Study-wide context: Patients had been given 0 to 3 earlier chemotherapy regimens.

Indicated time point: pretreatment peripheral blood. Libraries were prepared by immunoSEQ multiplex PCR; TCRdb keeps only in-frame clonotypes and omits some of them. The table shows roughly 51,000 clones, with approximately 79% occurring only once. This receptor was taken from a man in his 70s with urothelial cancer. Source: PBMCs, taken around atezolizumab (anti-PD-L1) treatment. The V call is TRBV5-4, the J call TRBJ1-2, with 12 bases lining up with TRBD1. The CDR3: CASSSGTGGVYGYTF. For the CDR3, the DNA is TGTGCCAGCAGCTCCGGGACAGGGGGCGTCTATGGCTACACCTTC.